The 30 T cell receptor beta chains in this list originate from one sample, sequenced in a study of T cell responses to AZD1222 COVID-19 vaccine. The assay was immunoSEQ multiplex PCR, and TCRdb's table has in-frame clones only and misses some. The repertoire has about 74,000 clones, 86% of them found once; the top ten carry over 2%. Sequencing used peripheral blood, obtained on day 0 of AZD1222 vaccination. These receptors all stem from an adult in good health.

The chain combines TRBV27 with TRBJ1-1; D gene unclear. Germline loops: CDR1 MNHEY, CDR2 SMNVEV (reference sequence). V dropped 3 bases and J dropped 1 base, with 6 bases sitting between them. The CDR3 is made up of 13 amino acids. CDR3 sequence (DNA): TGTGCCAGCAGTTTTTCAGGGAACACTGAAGCTTTCTTT. Translated: CASSFSGNTEAFF.

The V gene is TRBV6-5, the J gene TRBJ2-2; 8 positions match TRBD1. The J segment lost 5 bases and the V segment lost 5 bases, leaving 4 bases of the junction unmatched. CDR3 size: 14 residues. Looked up from germline, CDR1 is MNHEY and CDR2 is SVGAGI. The chain's CDR3 is CASSNRGFTGELFF. The CDR3 DNA reads as TGTGCCAGCAGTAACAGGGGGTTTACCGGGGAGCTGTTTTTT.

The chain uses TRBV28 and TRBJ1-5, with a tentative D call TRBD1 (5 bases). Germline lookup yields CDR1 MDHEN and CDR2 SYDVKM. V dropped 10 bases and J dropped 7 bases, with 23 bases sitting between them. The length of the CDR3 is 15 residues. The CDR3 sequence: CATIDGAPRAQPQHF. CDR3 sequence (DNA): TGTGCCACCATAGACGGAGCACCCAGGGCCCAGCCCCAGCATTTT.

V usage is TRBV4-3 and J usage is TRBJ1-6; 9 nucleotides line up with TRBD1. V dropped 0 bases and J dropped 8; count of bases not matched to a gene: 5. The CDR3 is made up of 16 amino acids. From germline, CDR1 is LGHNA and CDR2 YSLEER. The CDR3 loop reads CASSQEARQGDSPLHF. The DNA of the CDR3 is TGCGCCAGCAGCCAAGAGGCAAGACAGGGGGATTCACCCCTCCACTTT.

This chain joins TRBV10-1 and TRBJ2-5; D not certain. Trimming left V 3 bases short and J 5 bases short, with 10 bases between. CDR3 size: 13 residues. From germline, CDR1 is WNHNN and CDR2 SYGVQD (reference sequence). In DNA form, the CDR3 reads TGCGCCAGCAGTGACAGTGGCGACGAGACCCAGTACTTC. Its protein product is CASSDSGDETQYF.

Only one count was recorded for this clone. The chain links TRBV6-5 to TRBJ1-5, with D possibly matching TRBD1 (6 bases). The CDR3 has 13 amino acids. Germline assignment: CDR1 MNHEY and CDR2 SVGAGI. Trimming took off 10 bases at V and 3 bases at J, with 13 bases between the two ends. The CDR3 coding sequence is TGTGCCACTCTGATGGGGGCCAATCAGCCCCAGCATTTT. Amino acids: CATLMGANQPQHF.

J is TRBJ2-1 and V is TRBV7-6, with 11 bases identical to TRBD2. Germline loops: CDR1 SGHVS, CDR2 FNYEAQ. The CDR3 has 15 residues. V shed 1 base and J 6 bases; nucleotides not matched to a gene: 2. For the CDR3, the DNA is TGTGCCAGCAGCTTAGAACTAGCGGGAGTCAATGAGCAGTTCTTC. This codes for CASSLELAGVNEQFF.

This sequence joins TRBV28 and TRBJ2-7; D possibly uses TRBD1 or TRBD2 (7 bases each). Looked up from germline, CDR1 is MDHEN and CDR2 is SYDVKM. Trimming stripped 5 bases from V and 6 bases from J, with 26 bases between. The length of the CDR3 is 17 residues. The DNA of the CDR3 is TGTGCCAGCAGTCCCTGGCCCCGGGGGGACAGAAAGCGCGAGCAGTACTTC. It yields the protein CASSPWPRGDRKREQYF.

A single count supports this clone. V and J are TRBV24-1 and TRBJ2-1; D may be TRBD1 or TRBD2 (6 bases each). Trimming pared 3 bases from V and 3 bases from J, leaving 14 bases between. The CDR3 runs 16 residues. The germline V gene has CDR1 KGHDR and CDR2 SFDVKD. CDR3 sequence: CATSDLRGELYNEQFF. CDR3 nucleotides: TGTGCCACCAGTGATCTAAGGGGGGAACTCTACAATGAGCAGTTCTTC.

The chain recombines TRBV4-1 with TRBJ2-5, with D perhaps given as TRBD1 or TRBD2 (6 bases each). The V end was cut by 0 bases, the J end by 3 bases, with 14 bases between. This CDR3 contains 16 residues. From germline, CDR1 is MGHRA and CDR2 YSYEKL. CDR3 DNA: TGCGCCAGCAGCCAAGAAGGTTCGGGGGCCAAAGAGACCCAGTACTTC. It is translated as CASSQEGSGAKETQYF.

Here the CDR3 DNA reads TGCGCCAGCAGCCCCGACAGGGACGCTAGCACAGATACGCAGTATTTT. Its protein is CASSPDRDASTDTQYF. The chain links TRBV5-1 to TRBJ2-3; 7 nucleotides align to TRBD1. V was clipped by 4 bases and J by 0 bases; unmatched bases: 8. Germline-derived CDR1 and CDR2 are SGHRS and YFSETQ. The CDR3 is 16 residues long.

This rearrangement joins TRBV10-3 to TRBJ1-1, with unresolved D. The CDR3 spans 12 residues. V was pared by 8 bases and J by 3 bases, with 10 bases between. Germline loops: CDR1 ENHRY, CDR2 SYGVKD. The CDR3 nucleotides read TGTGCCATCCGGCGGGAGGACACTGAAGCTTTCTTT. Amino acids: CAIRREDTEAFF.

A word on this clone: Distinct nucleotide sequences in the sample also encode this CDR3. J is TRBJ2-5 and V is TRBV28; D is unclear. V lost 6 bases and J lost 1, with 6 bases in between. Germline V gives CDR1 MDHEN, CDR2 SYDVKM. This CDR3 comprises 12 residues. In DNA, the CDR3 is TGTGCCAGCAGCCTTCTCCAAGAGACCCAGTACTTC. Protein product: CASSLLQETQYF.

This rearrangement joins TRBV20-1 to TRBJ1-5, with no clear D. V lost 3 bases and J 0 bases, leaving 12 bases between the germline ends. This CDR3 region has 15 residues. Germline V CDR1 and CDR2: DFQATT, SNEGSKA (reference sequence). The CDR3 coding sequence is TGCAGTGCTAGTATCACAAACCATAGCAATCAGCCCCAGCATTTT. It yields the protein CSASITNHSNQPQHF.

This clone was picked up one time. The chain combines TRBV2 with TRBJ1-6, with TRBD1 matching 11 bases. The V gene's germline CDR1 is SNHLY and CDR2 FYNNEI. The CDR3 consists of 13 residues. The V segment lost 6 bases and the J segment 9 bases; nucleotides outside the gene matches: 1. In nucleotides, the CDR3 is TGTGCCAGCAGCGGACAGGGGGCTTCACCCCTCCACTTT. Residues: CASSGQGASPLHF.

This chain links TRBV6-2 or TRBV6-3 with TRBJ2-3, with D possibly being TRBD2 (6 bases). V lost 5 bases and J 0 bases, leaving 21 bases between the germline ends. The CDR3 contains 18 residues. The germline V gene has CDR1 MNHEY and CDR2 SVGEGT. The CDR3 DNA is TGTGCCAGCAGTAGACCCCGAGGACTACCCACTAGCACAGATACGCAGTATTTT. Its translation: CASSRPRGLPTSTDTQYF.

This clone was recorded once. V and J are TRBV28 and TRBJ2-2; unclear D gene. This CDR3 region has 14 residues. The V gene lost 6 bases and the J gene lost 3 bases, with 11 bases spanning the gap. The germline V gene has CDR1 MDHEN and CDR2 SYDVKM. The CDR3 DNA follows: TGTGCCAGCAGCCCCACTGGCGACACCGGGGAGCTGTTTTTT. As protein: CASSPTGDTGELFF.

The rearrangement uses TRBV20-1 and TRBJ1-2, with D possibly matching TRBD1 (5 bases). Germline lookup yields CDR1 DFQATT and CDR2 SNEGSKA (reference sequence). The CDR3 totals 14 residues. V lost 3 bases to trimming and J lost 2 bases, with 13 bases between them. The CDR3 loop reads CSASNRDGNYGYTF. Written as DNA, the CDR3 is TGCAGTGCTAGTAACCGGGACGGGAACTATGGCTACACCTTC.

The sample holds a few counts of this clone. This chain connects TRBV10-3 to TRBJ2-1, with 11 bases identical to TRBD1. Germline V CDR1 and CDR2: ENHRY, SYGVKD. With V trimmed by 7 bases and J by 5 bases, 19 bases remained unmatched. The CDR3 runs to 19 residues. Here the CDR3 DNA reads TGTGCCATCACCTCAAGGGCGGGACAGGGGGTCTTGGTCCACAATGAGCAGTTCTTC. Translating gives CAITSRAGQGVLVHNEQFF.

This chain uses TRBV2 with TRBJ1-5, with D tentatively TRBD1 (5 bases). From germline, CDR1 is SNHLY and CDR2 FYNNEI. CDR3 size: 14 residues. The V end was cut by 6 bases, the J end by 4 bases, with 13 bases between. The CDR3 spells CASSIERGNQPQHF. CDR3 nucleotide sequence: TGTGCCAGCAGCATTGAACGGGGGAATCAGCCCCAGCATTTT.

This clone was detected only once. The chain recombines TRBV15 with TRBJ2-7, with 7 bases lining up with TRBD1. The CDR3 contains 14 residues. V lost 3 bases and J lost 3; bases outside the gene matches: 5. The germline CDR1 and CDR2 sequences are LNHNV and YYDKDF (reference sequence). For the CDR3, the DNA is TGTGCCACCAGCAGGAATACAGGGGTCTACGAGCAGTACTTC. This translates into CATSRNTGVYEQYF.

A single count supports this clone. The rearrangement uses TRBV5-4 and TRBJ2-3; the D call may be TRBD1 or TRBD2 (6 bases each). V lost 0 bases, J lost 2 bases, and 13 bases lay in between. The CDR3 consists of 16 residues. The germline V gene has CDR1 SGHNT and CDR2 YYREEE (reference sequence). The CDR3 region has the DNA TGTGCCAGCAGCTTGGCCGGGGGCAGTTTCACAGATACGCAGTATTTT. It codes for CASSLAGGSFTDTQYF.

The V and J genes are TRBV27 and TRBJ2-1, with TRBD2 matching over 10 bases. The V segment lost 10 bases and the J segment 9 bases; nucleotides outside the gene matches: 9. CDR3 length: 13 residues. CDR1 MNHEY and CDR2 SMNVEV come from the germline V gene (reference sequence). CDR3 loop: CATSPGLAVEQFF. The CDR3 bases are TGTGCCACCTCCCCCGGACTAGCGGTTGAGCAGTTCTTC.

This clone was detected only a few times. The rearrangement links TRBV3-1 (or the pseudogene TRBV3-2) to TRBJ2-7; tentatively, D is TRBD1 (7 bases). Trimming shortened V by 0 bases and J by 7 bases, and 16 bases separated the two germline ends. The CDR3 totals 15 residues. CDR1 LGHDT and CDR2 YNNKEL come from the germline V gene (reference sequence). Written as DNA, the CDR3 is TGTGCCAGCAGCCAAGATTCGGTACAGGGGAGGGAGCAGTACTTC. Translating it yields CASSQDSVQGREQYF.

V and J are TRBV12-3 or TRBV12-4 and TRBJ1-2, with TRBD1 identical over 7 bases. The CDR3 contains 13 residues. V dropped 3 bases and J dropped 8; count of bases not matched to a gene: 6. CDR3 loop: CASSFEGAGGYTF. The CDR3 DNA sequence: TGTGCCAGCAGTTTTGAGGGGGCGGGCGGCTACACCTTC.

This chain joins TRBV24-1 and TRBJ2-1; D not resolved. The CDR3 length is 13 residues. CDR1 and CDR2 from the germline V gene are KGHDR and SFDVKD. Trimming removed 0 bases from V and 6 bases from J, with 5 bases in between. The CDR3 DNA reads as TGTGCCACCAGTGATTTGATCAGCAATGAGCAGTTCTTC. Translated: CATSDLISNEQFF.

This chain links TRBV5-5 with TRBJ2-6; either TRBD1 or TRBD2 may fit D (5 bases each). This CDR3 has 18 residues. The V end lost 1 base, the J end lost 0 bases, and 14 bases lay between the germline ends. CDR1 SGHKS and CDR2 YYEKEE come from the germline V gene (reference sequence). CDR3 loop: CASSLNRRESSGANVLTF. CDR3 DNA sequence: TGTGCCAGCAGCTTGAATCGCAGGGAGAGCTCTGGGGCCAACGTCCTGACTTTC.

The chain combines TRBV12-5 with TRBJ2-1; unclear D gene. This CDR3 spans 13 amino acids. The V end was cut by 3 bases, the J end by 5 bases, with 8 bases between. Germline values: CDR1 LGHNT, CDR2 FRNRAP. The CDR3 DNA follows: TGTGCTAGTGGTTTCGGACCCGACAATGAGCAGTTCTTC. The encoded protein is CASGFGPDNEQFF.

Only one count was recorded for this clone. The chain carries TRBV6-5 and TRBJ2-2; 8 nucleotides match TRBD1. V was clipped by 5 bases and J by 0 bases; unmatched bases: 2. Germline V gene lookup returns CDR1 MNHEY and CDR2 SVGAGI. The CDR3 spans 15 residues. CDR3 DNA: TGTGCCAGCAGTAGGACAGGGCCGAACACCGGGGAGCTGTTTTTT. As protein: CASSRTGPNTGELFF.

The rearrangement links TRBV4-2 to TRBJ2-1; TRBD2 aligns across 12 bases. Germline CDR1 is LGHNA and CDR2 is YNFKEQ. The V and J ends lost 3 bases and 6 bases, in that order; junction bases with no gene match: 3. The CDR3 length is 15 residues. In nucleotides, the CDR3 is TGTGCCAGCAGCCAGGCTAGCGGGAGGGCCAATGAGCAGTTCTTC. This encodes CASSQASGRANEQFF.